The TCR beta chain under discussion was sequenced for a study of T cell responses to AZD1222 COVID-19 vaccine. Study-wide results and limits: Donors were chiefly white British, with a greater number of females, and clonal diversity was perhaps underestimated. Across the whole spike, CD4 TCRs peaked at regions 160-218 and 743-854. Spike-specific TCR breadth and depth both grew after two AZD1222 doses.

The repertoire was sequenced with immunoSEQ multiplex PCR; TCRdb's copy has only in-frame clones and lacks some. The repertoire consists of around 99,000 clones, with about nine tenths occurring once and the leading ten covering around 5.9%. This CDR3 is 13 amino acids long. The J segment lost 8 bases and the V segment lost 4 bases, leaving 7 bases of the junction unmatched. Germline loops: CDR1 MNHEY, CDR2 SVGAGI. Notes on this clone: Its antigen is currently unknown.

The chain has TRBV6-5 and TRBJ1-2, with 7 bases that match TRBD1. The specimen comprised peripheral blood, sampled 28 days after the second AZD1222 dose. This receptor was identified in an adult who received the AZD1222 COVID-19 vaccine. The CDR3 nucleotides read TGTGCCAGCAGTTTTTCGAGGGGGCAAGGCTACACCTTC. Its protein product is CASSFSRGQGYTF.